This paragraph reports one T cell receptor (beta chain). Alongside a J-beta primer mix, a sample-barcoded 5' primer served in a second PCR lasting roughly 6 to 12 cycles. TCRdb independently ran MiXCR on the 5' RACE reads; one entry per CDR3 protein. The table has 710,000 or so distinct CDR3 sequences, 32% seen once. This sample was included in a study of blood T cells in healthy people across ages. Healthy Caucasian individuals from Russia aged about 6 to 95 were enrolled as donors. This clonotype was sampled from a woman aged 80 or older in good health. Sequenced: blood.

The CDR3 here is CASSPQSGGNQPQHF. DNA for the CDR3: TGTGCCAGCAGCCCCCAATCGGGGGGGAATCAGCCCCAGCATTTT. This chain joins TRBV7-2 and TRBJ1-5; D possibly corresponds to TRBD1 (5 bases). Trimming stripped 5 bases from V and 4 bases from J, with 15 bases between. This CDR3 has 15 residues. CDR1 is SGHTA and CDR2 is FQGNSA in the germline V gene.